Following are 25 T cell receptor beta chains from one sample sequenced in a study of shared clonotypes between healthy human individuals. Sequenced by immunoSEQ multiplex PCR; TCRdb stores in-frame clones only, minus some. This table holds about 2 million clones, approximately 95% found once. The specimen was naive CD4+ T cells sorted from blood. Subset described: CD45RA+ positively selected. These receptors were obtained from a man between 18 and 29 years old in good health.

V and J are TRBV14 and TRBJ2-2; 7 bases map to TRBD2. The J segment lost 4 bases and the V segment lost 1 base, leaving 9 bases of the junction unmatched. CDR1 and CDR2 from the germline V gene are SGHDN and FVKESK. The CDR3 totals 17 residues. This CDR3 is CASSQAKGGWSTGELFF. The CDR3 coding sequence is TGTGCCAGCAGCCAAGCGAAGGGAGGGTGGAGCACCGGGGAGCTGTTTTTT.

The chain uses TRBV7-2 and TRBJ1-1, with D hard to call. V was cut by 7 bases and J by 1 base, with 16 bases left in between. The V gene's germline CDR1 is SGHTA and CDR2 FQGNSA. The CDR3 spans 15 residues. Here the CDR3 DNA reads TGTGCCAGCACCCAAGACGGGCGGACGAACACTGAAGCTTTCTTT. This encodes CASTQDGRTNTEAFF.

The V call is TRBV7-9, the J call TRBJ2-5; D is undetermined. The length of the CDR3 is 16 residues. Germline CDR1 reads SEHNR; CDR2 reads FQNEAQ (reference sequence). The V end lost 1 base, the J end lost 5 bases, and 17 bases lay between the germline ends. The CDR3 DNA reads as TGTGCCAGCAGCTTAGACTGGAGCCTAGGCAGGGAGACCCAGTACTTC. This sequence encodes CASSLDWSLGRETQYF.

This chain links TRBV6-8 with TRBJ1-5; D perhaps matches TRBD1 (6 bases). The CDR3 covers 16 residues. The germline CDR1 and CDR2 sequences are MNHGY and SAAAGT. V lost 4 bases, J lost 1 base, and 14 bases lay in between. This CDR3 reads CASSLPGQESNQPQHF. In nucleotides, the CDR3 is TGTGCCAGCAGTTTGCCGGGACAAGAAAGCAATCAGCCCCAGCATTTT.

The genes are TRBV5-5 and TRBJ2-3, with D unclear. With 6 bases removed from V and 2 bases from J, the gap between germline ends came to 4 bases. The CDR3 length is 11 residues. Germline lookup yields CDR1 SGHKS and CDR2 YYEKEE (reference sequence). The CDR3 sequence: CASNNTDTQYF. The CDR3 nucleotides are TGTGCCAGCAACAACACAGATACGCAGTATTTT.

This chain links TRBV5-1 with TRBJ1-2, with a tentative D call TRBD1 (5 bases). The CDR3 length is 13 residues. The germline gives CDR1 SGHRS, CDR2 YFSETQ. V lost 2 bases, J lost 2 bases, and 7 bases lay in between. CDR3 nucleotide sequence: TGCGCCAGCAGCTTAAGGGACAACTATGGCTACACCTTC. Residues: CASSLRDNYGYTF.

The V gene is TRBV13, the J gene TRBJ2-7; tentatively, D is TRBD2 (6 bases). The germline V and J ends were trimmed by 2 bases and 0 bases, with 23 bases remaining between them. This CDR3 contains 19 residues. Germline loops: CDR1 PRHDT, CDR2 FYEKMQ (reference sequence). The CDR3 loop reads CASSLSAVVPAGSSYEQYF. In DNA form, the CDR3 reads TGTGCCAGCAGCTTAAGTGCTGTGGTTCCGGCGGGGAGCTCCTACGAGCAGTACTTC.

This chain links TRBV11-3 with TRBJ1-5; unclear D gene. CDR1 and CDR2 from the germline V gene are SGHNT and YENEEA. The V and J ends lost 3 bases and 5 bases respectively, with 14 bases between them. CDR3 length: 15 residues. This CDR3 is CASSFLTAIDQPQHF. The CDR3 DNA reads as TGTGCCAGCAGCTTTCTAACAGCCATTGATCAGCCCCAGCATTTT.

This sequence joins TRBV30 and TRBJ2-1, with D possibly called TRBD1 or TRBD2 (5 bases each). The V end lost 8 bases, the J end lost 8 bases, and 22 bases lay between the germline ends. The CDR3 consists of 14 residues. Germline CDR1 GTSNPN, CDR2 SVGIG (reference sequence). CDR3 region: CASHLGTPGDEQFF. The CDR3 DNA follows: TGTGCCAGTCATTTGGGGACCCCAGGCGATGAGCAGTTCTTC.

This clone has just a few counts. The V call is TRBV25-1, the J call TRBJ2-7; 8 nucleotides agree with TRBD2. The junction had 11 bases not matched to a gene; V was cut back by 7 bases and J by 6 bases. This CDR3 region has 14 residues. Germline CDR1 MGHDK, CDR2 SYGVNS. CDR3 nucleotides: TGTGCCAGCACCGCCCCCGGGGGGGCCTTCGAGCAGTACTTC. Its protein product is CASTAPGGAFEQYF.

This CDR3 is CASSLDSYAYNEQFF. The CDR3 coding sequence is TGTGCCAGCAGCTTAGACTCTTACGCCTACAATGAGCAGTTCTTC. The chain recombines TRBV11-2 with TRBJ2-1; D gene unclear. Germline CDR1 SGHAT, CDR2 FQNNGV. V gave up 0 bases and J gave up 2 bases, with 8 bases separating them. The CDR3 totals 15 residues. Drawing the rest from reference TRBV11-2 and TRBJ2-1, the complete variable domain is EAGVAQSPRYKIIEKRQSVAFWCNPISGHATLYWYQQILGQGPKLLIQFQNNGVVDDSQLPKDRFSAERLKGVDSTLKIQPAKLEDSAVYLCASSLDSYAYNEQFFGPGTRLTVL.

The V and J genes are TRBV5-1 and TRBJ2-1; D is possibly TRBD1 (6 bases). Deletions cut 0 bases from V and 4 bases from J, with 8 bases between. CDR3 length: 14 residues. Germline CDR1 is SGHRS and CDR2 is YFSETQ. CDR3 sequence: CASSLDDRYNEQFF. DNA of the CDR3: TGCGCCAGCAGCTTGGACGACAGGTACAATGAGCAGTTCTTC.

This rearrangement joins TRBV11-3 to TRBJ2-6; D is undetermined. V was cut by 3 bases and J by 0 bases, with 9 bases left in between. This CDR3 contains 16 residues. Germline values: CDR1 SGHNT, CDR2 YENEEA. The DNA for the CDR3 is TGTGCCAGCAGCTTTTCGAACGGCTCTGGGGCCAACGTCCTGACTTTC. Encoded protein: CASSFSNGSGANVLTF.

The gene calls are TRBV25-1 and TRBJ2-7, with D perhaps matching TRBD2 (5 bases). The CDR3 totals 14 residues. V was cut by 5 bases and J by 2 bases, with 13 bases left in between. The V gene's germline CDR1 is MGHDK and CDR2 SYGVNS. The CDR3 DNA reads TGTGCCAGCAGTCGACGAGGGAGTCCCTACGAGCAGTACTTC. As protein: CASSRRGSPYEQYF.

The V gene is TRBV6-1, the J gene TRBJ2-3, with 13 bases that match TRBD2. The CDR3 is 13 residues long. Germline lookup yields CDR1 MNHNS and CDR2 SASEGT. J lost 9 bases, V lost 6 bases, and 3 bases had no gene match. CDR3 bases: TGTGCCAGCAGAGGACTAGCGGGAGACACGCAGTATTTT. As protein: CASRGLAGDTQYF.

This sequence joins TRBV30 and TRBJ2-2; D perhaps matches TRBD2 (5 bases). CDR1 and CDR2 (germline): GTSNPN, SVGIG (reference sequence). The CDR3 contains 13 residues. Trimming took 1 base from V and 6 from J, leaving 9 bases between them. CDR3 sequence reads: CAWSETLAGELFF. The DNA of the CDR3 is TGTGCCTGGAGTGAAACACTAGCCGGGGAGCTGTTTTTT.

CDR3 nucleotide sequence: TGTGCCAGCAGCTTCCGTGTTAGCACAGATACGCAGTATTTT. Residues: CASSFRVSTDTQYF. The gene calls are TRBV7-2 and TRBJ2-3; no reliable D call. Per the germline V gene, CDR1 is SGHTA and CDR2 is FQGNSA. The CDR3 spans 14 residues. With 3 bases removed from V and 0 bases from J, the gap between germline ends came to 7 bases.

The rearrangement uses TRBV10-3 and TRBJ2-1; TRBD2 matches 13 bases. CDR3 length: 16 residues. Trimming cost V 2 bases and J 6 bases; bases outside gene matches: 4. The germline CDR1 and CDR2 sequences are ENHRY and SYGVKD. DNA for the CDR3: TGTGCCATCAGTGAGGTTACTAGCGGGAGGGCCAATGAGCAGTTCTTC. Translation gives CAISEVTSGRANEQFF.

The chain uses TRBV10-1 and TRBJ2-3; D is unclear. In germline, CDR1 is WNHNN, CDR2 SYGVQD (reference sequence). There are 14 residues in the CDR3. V shed 2 bases and J shed 1 base, with 7 bases lying between them. The CDR3 nucleotides read TGCGCCAGCAGTGAGGACCCAGGCACAGATACGCAGTATTTT. Protein: CASSEDPGTDTQYF.

J is TRBJ2-7 and V is TRBV15; D gene uncertain. CDR3 length: 17 residues. V gave up 0 bases and J gave up 0 bases, with 15 bases separating them. From germline, CDR1 is LNHNV and CDR2 YYDKDF (reference sequence). The CDR3 loop is CATSRDLGSSFSYEQYF. CDR3 DNA: TGTGCCACCAGCAGAGATTTGGGCAGCTCCTTCTCCTACGAGCAGTACTTC.

The chain carries TRBV28 and TRBJ1-2; weak D call: TRBD1 (5 bases). Germline V gives CDR1 MDHEN, CDR2 SYDVKM. V gave up 4 bases and J gave up 7 bases, with 10 bases separating them. The CDR3 spans 12 residues. CDR3 nucleotides: TGTGCCAGCAGTTCTCCGGGACTTGGCTACACCTTC. Translated, it gives CASSSPGLGYTF.

The rearrangement links TRBV14 to TRBJ2-2; D is unresolved. There are 15 residues in the CDR3. Germline CDR1 SGHDN, CDR2 FVKESK. With 4 bases removed from V and 5 bases from J, the gap between germline ends came to 14 bases. The CDR3 DNA is TGTGCCAGCAGCCCGGATTTGGGTCGTACCGGGGAGCTGTTTTTT. This encodes CASSPDLGRTGELFF.

This rearrangement joins TRBV4-1 to TRBJ1-2, with D unresolved. Germline V lookup: CDR1 MGHRA, CDR2 YSYEKL. The CDR3 has 14 residues. The V end lost 0 bases, the J end lost 8 bases, and 13 bases lay between the germline ends. The CDR3: CASSQDSDGRGYTF. DNA of the CDR3: TGCGCCAGCAGCCAAGATAGTGATGGGAGGGGCTACACCTTC.

The rearrangement links TRBV27 to TRBJ1-1; no definite D call. Germline CDR1 reads MNHEY; CDR2 reads SMNVEV (reference sequence). Trimming left V 2 bases short and J 4 bases short, with 14 bases between. The CDR3 runs to 15 residues. The CDR3 loop is CASSLGTSVGTEAFF. In nucleotides, the CDR3 is TGTGCCAGCAGTTTAGGTACCAGCGTGGGCACTGAAGCTTTCTTT.

V gene TRBV7-2 combines with J gene TRBJ2-5; D is perhaps TRBD1 (6 bases). Germline V lookup: CDR1 SGHTA, CDR2 FQGNSA. This CDR3 region has 14 residues. V dropped 5 bases and J dropped 0 bases, with 10 bases sitting between them. The CDR3 region is CASSPGHNQETQYF. CDR3 nucleotide sequence: TGTGCCAGCAGCCCGGGACACAACCAAGAGACCCAGTACTTC.